This T cell receptor beta chain emerged from a study of cytomegalovirus exposure and HLA in healthy donors. Study details: The roughly 660 first-cohort repertoires shared a platform with the roughly 130 validation repertoires, as reported in a later analysis. Study-wide points: In vitro, a few CMV-associated chains proved specific for CMV antigens. Altogether, some 170 TCR beta chains were recorded as cytomegalovirus-associated.

TCRdb's copy holds only in-frame clones and misses some; the assay was immunoSEQ multiplex PCR. The sample yields around 300,000 clones, around 90% seen once. Comment on this clone: Its cognate antigen is unknown.

Trimming removed 1 base from V and 2 bases from J; junction bases left unmatched: 7. The CDR3 is 17 amino acids. The germline V gene has CDR1 LNHNV and CDR2 YYDKDF (reference sequence). Material for sequencing was PBMCs. The rearrangement joins TRBV15 to TRBJ2-2, with TRBD1 matching 7 bases. The TCR comes from a woman aged 25 to 39 in good health and CMV-seropositive. Here the CDR3 DNA reads TGTGCCACCAGCAGAGGACAGGGAAGTCTAAACACCGGGGAGCTGTTTTTT. Amino acids: CATSRGQGSLNTGELFF.